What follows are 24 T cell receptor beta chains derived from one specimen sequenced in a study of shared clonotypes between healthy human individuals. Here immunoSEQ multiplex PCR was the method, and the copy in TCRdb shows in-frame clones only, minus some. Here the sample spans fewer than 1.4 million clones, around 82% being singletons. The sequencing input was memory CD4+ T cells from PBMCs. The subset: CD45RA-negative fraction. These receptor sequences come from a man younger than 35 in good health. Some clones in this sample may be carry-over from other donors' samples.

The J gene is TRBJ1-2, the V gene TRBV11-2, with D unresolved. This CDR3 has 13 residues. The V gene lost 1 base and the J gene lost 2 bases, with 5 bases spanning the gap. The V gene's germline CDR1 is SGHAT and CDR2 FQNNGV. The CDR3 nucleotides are TGTGCCAGCAGCTTAGGACCGAACTATGGCTACACCTTC. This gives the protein CASSLGPNYGYTF.

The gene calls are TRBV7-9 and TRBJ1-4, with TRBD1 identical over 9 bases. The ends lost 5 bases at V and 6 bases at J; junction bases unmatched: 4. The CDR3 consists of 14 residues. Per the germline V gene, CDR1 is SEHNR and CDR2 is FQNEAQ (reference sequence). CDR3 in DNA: TGTGCCAGCAGCCCTGGGACAGGGCATGAAAAACTGTTTTTT. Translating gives CASSPGTGHEKLFF.

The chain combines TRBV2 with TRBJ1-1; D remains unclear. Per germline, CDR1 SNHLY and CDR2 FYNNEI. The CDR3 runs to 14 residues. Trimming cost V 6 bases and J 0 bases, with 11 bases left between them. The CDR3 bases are TGTGCCAGCAGGGAGGAGATCCTGAACACTGAAGCTTTCTTT. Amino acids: CASREEILNTEAFF.

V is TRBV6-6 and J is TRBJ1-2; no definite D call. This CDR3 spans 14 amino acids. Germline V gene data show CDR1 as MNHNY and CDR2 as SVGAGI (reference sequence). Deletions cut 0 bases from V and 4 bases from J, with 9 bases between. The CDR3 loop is CASSYSETAYGYTF. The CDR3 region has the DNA TGTGCCAGCAGTTACTCGGAAACCGCCTATGGCTACACCTTC.

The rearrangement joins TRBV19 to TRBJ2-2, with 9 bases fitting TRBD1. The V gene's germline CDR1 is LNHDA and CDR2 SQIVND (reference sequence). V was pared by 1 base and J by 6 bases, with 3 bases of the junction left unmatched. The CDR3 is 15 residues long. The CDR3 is CASSIGTGAPGELFF. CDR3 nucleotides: TGTGCCAGTAGTATAGGGACAGGGGCTCCCGGGGAGCTGTTTTTT.

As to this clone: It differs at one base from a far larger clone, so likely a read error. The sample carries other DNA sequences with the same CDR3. The DNA of the CDR3 is TGCAGCGCTTACCGGGACAAGGATGCCGAAGCTTTCTTT. This codes for CSAYRDKDAEAFF. The chain is built from TRBV29-1 and TRBJ1-1; TRBD1 might be the D (6 bases). V lost 7 bases, J lost 8 bases, and 20 bases lay in between. Per germline, CDR1 SQVTM and CDR2 ANQGSEA. This CDR3 is built from 13 residues.

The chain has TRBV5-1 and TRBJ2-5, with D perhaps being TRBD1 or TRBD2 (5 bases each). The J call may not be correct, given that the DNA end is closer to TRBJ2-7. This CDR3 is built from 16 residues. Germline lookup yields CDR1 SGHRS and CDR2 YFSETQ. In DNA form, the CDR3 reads TGCGCCAGCAGTCCGGCAACCGGGACGTTAGCCTACGAGCAGTACTTC. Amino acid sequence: CASSPATGTLAYEQYF.

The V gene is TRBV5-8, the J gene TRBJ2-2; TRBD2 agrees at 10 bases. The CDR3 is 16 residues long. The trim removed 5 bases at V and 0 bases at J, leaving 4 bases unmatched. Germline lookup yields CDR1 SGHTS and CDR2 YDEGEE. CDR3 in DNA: TGTGCCAGCAGTAGGACTAGCGGAGCGAACACCGGGGAGCTGTTTTTT. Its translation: CASSRTSGANTGELFF.

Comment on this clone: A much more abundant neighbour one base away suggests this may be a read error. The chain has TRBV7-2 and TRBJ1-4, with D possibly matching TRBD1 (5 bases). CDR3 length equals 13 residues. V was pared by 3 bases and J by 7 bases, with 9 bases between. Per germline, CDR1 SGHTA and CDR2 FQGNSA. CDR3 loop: CASSFGGGEKLFF. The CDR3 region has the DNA TGTGCCAGCAGCTTCGGGGGTGGTGAAAAACTGTTTTTT.

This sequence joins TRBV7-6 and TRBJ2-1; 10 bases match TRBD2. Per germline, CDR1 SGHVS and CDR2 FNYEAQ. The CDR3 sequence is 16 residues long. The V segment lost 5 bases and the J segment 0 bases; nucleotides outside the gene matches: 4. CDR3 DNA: TGTGCCAGCAGCAGACTAGCGGGTAGCTCCTACAATGAGCAGTTCTTC. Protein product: CASSRLAGSSYNEQFF.

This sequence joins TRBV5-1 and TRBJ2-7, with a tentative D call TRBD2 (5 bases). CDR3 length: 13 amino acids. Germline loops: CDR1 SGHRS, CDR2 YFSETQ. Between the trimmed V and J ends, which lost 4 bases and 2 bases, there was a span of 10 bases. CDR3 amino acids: CASSGSSAYEQYF. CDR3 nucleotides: TGCGCCAGCAGCGGGAGTTCTGCCTACGAGCAGTACTTC.

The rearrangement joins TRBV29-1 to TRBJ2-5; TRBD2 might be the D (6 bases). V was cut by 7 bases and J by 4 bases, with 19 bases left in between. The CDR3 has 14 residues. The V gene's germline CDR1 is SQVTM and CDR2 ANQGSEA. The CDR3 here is CSALEGRSGETQYF. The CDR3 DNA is TGCAGCGCCTTAGAGGGGAGGTCGGGAGAGACCCAGTACTTC.

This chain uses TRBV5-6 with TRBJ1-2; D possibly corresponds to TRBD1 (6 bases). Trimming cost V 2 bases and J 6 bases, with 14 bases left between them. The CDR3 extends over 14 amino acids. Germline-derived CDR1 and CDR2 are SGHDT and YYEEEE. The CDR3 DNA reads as TGTGCCAGCAGCTTTGGCCTGGCAGGGGATGGCTACACCTTC. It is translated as CASSFGLAGDGYTF.

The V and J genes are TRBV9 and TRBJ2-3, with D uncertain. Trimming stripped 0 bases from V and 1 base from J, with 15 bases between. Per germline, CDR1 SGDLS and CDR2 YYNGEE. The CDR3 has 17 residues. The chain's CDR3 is CASSVAGVGIGTDTQYF. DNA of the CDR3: TGTGCCAGCAGCGTAGCGGGTGTAGGGATCGGCACAGATACGCAGTATTTT.

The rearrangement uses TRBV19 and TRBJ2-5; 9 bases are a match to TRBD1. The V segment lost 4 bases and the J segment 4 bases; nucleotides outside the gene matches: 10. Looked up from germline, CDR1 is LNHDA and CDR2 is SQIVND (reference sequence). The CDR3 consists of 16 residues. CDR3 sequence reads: CASSSDLPGQGETQYF. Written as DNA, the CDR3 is TGTGCCAGTAGTAGCGACCTCCCGGGACAGGGAGAGACCCAGTACTTC.

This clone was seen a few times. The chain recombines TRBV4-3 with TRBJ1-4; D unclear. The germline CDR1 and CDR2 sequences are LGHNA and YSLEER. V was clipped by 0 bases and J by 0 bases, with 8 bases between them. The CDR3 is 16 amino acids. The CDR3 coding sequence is TGCGCCAGCAGCCAAGATAGGCCTCCAACTAATGAAAAACTGTTTTTT. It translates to CASSQDRPPTNEKLFF.

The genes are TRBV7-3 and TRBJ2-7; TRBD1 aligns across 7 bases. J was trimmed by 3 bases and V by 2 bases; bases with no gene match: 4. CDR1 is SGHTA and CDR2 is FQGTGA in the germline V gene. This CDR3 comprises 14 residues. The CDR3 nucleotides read TGTGCCAGCAGCTTATCCGGACAGGTCTACGAGCAGTACTTC. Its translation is CASSLSGQVYEQYF.

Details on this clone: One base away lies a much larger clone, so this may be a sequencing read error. CDR3 DNA sequence: TGTGCCAGCAGCCAAGGACAGTATGGCTACACCTTC. This gives the protein CASSQGQYGYTF. The chain links TRBV28 to TRBJ1-2; D might be TRBD1 (6 bases). The CDR3 is 12 amino acids. Germline CDR1 reads MDHEN; CDR2 reads SYDVKM. V lost 6 bases to trimming and J lost 5 bases, with 10 bases between them.

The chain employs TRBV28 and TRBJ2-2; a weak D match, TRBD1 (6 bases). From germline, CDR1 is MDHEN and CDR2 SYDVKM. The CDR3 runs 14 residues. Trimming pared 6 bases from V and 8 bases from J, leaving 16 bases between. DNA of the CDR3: TGTGCCAGCAGAGAGTCCAGGGGTGGAGGGGAGCTGTTTTTT. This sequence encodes CASRESRGGGELFF.

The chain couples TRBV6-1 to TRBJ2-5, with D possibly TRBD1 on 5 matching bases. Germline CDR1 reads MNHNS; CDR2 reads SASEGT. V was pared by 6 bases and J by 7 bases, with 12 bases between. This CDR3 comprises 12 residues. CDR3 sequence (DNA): TGTGCCAGCAGCTTCCCAAGGGGGACCCAGTACTTC. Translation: CASSFPRGTQYF.

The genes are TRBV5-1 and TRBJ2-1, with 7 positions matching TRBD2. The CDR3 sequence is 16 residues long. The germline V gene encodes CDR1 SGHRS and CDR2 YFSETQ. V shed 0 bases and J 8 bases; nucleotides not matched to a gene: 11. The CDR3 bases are TGCGCCAGCAGCTTGGAGGCGGGAGTGGGTTGGGATGAGCAGTTCTTC. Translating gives CASSLEAGVGWDEQFF.

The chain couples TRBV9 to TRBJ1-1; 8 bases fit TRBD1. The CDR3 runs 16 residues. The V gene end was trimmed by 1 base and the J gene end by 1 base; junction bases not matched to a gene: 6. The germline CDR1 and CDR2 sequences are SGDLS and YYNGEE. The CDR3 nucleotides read TGTGCCAGCAGCGTACTCTCCCAGGGGGCGAACACTGAAGCTTTCTTT. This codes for CASSVLSQGANTEAFF.

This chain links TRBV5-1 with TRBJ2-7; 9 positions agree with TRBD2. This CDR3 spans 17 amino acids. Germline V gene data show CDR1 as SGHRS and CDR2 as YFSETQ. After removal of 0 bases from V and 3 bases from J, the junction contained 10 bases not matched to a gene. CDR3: CASSLESVAGDFYEQYF. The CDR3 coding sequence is TGCGCCAGCAGCTTGGAATCCGTAGCGGGAGACTTCTACGAGCAGTACTTC.

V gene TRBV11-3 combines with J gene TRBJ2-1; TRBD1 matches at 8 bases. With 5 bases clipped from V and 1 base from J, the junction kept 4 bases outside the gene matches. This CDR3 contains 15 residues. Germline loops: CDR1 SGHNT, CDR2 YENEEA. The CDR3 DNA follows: TGTGCCAGCAGCCAGACAGGGGCATCCTACAATGAGCAGTTCTTC. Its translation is CASSQTGASYNEQFF.